This T cell receptor beta chain comes out of a study of T-cell reconstitution after alpha-beta-depleted transplantation in children. Preparation of the TCRbeta library was carried out with unique molecular identifiers. Each CDR3 protein is one row after TCRdb ran MiXCR on the PCR reads. The sample has more than 450,000 distinct CDR3 sequences, around 20% seen once. This clonotype was recorded a few times. From germline, CDR1 is SGHRS and CDR2 YFSETQ. CDR3 length: 13 amino acids. Trimming took 4 bases from V and 15 from J; bases not matched to a gene: 10. The TCR was taken from a human donor who donated a stem cell graft to a child with acute lymphoblastic leukemia. Sequenced material: PBMCs from the stem cell graft donor, taken from the stem cell graft. This chain links TRBV5-1 with TRBJ2-3; TRBD1 agrees at 11 bases. The CDR3 here is CASSLPPGQGEYF. The CDR3 DNA reads TGCGCCAGCAGCCTACCCCCGGGACAGGGGGAATATTTT.